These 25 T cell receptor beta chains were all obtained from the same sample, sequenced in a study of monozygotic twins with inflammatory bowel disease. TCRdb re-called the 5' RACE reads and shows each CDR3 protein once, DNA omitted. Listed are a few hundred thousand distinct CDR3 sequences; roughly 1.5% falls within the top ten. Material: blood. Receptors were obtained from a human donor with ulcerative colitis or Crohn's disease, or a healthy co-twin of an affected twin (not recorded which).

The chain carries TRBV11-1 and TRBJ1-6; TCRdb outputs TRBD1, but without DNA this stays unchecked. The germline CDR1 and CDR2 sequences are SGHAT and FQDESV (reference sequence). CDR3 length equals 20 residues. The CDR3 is CASSSPDRGKHWEYNSPLHF.

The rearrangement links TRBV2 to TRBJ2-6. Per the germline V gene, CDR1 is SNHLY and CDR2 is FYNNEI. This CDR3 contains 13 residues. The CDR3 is CASSVGGANVLTF.

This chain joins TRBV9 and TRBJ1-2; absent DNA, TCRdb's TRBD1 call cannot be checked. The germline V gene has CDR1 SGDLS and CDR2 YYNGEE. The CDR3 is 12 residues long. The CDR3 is CASSTQGRGYTF.

CDR3 loop: CASSGGLVWETQYF. The chain employs TRBV5-5 and TRBJ2-5; TCRdb returns TRBD2, unconfirmable since there is no DNA. CDR1 and CDR2 from the germline V gene are SGHKS and YYEKEE (reference sequence). This CDR3 region has 14 residues.

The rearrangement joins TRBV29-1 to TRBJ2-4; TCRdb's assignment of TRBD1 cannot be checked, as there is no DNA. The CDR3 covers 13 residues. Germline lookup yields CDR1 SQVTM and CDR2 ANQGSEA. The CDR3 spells CSVLRDNKNIQYF.

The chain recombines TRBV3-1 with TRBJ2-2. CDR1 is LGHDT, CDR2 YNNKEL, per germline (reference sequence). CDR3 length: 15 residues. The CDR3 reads CASSQVVGPTGELFF.

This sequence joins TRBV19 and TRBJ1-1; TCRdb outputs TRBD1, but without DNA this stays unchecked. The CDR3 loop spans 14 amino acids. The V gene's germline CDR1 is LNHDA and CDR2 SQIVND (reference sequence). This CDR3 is CASSMWGANTEAFF.

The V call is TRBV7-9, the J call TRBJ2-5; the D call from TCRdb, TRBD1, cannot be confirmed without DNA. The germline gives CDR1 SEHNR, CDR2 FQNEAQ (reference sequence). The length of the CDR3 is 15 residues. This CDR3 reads CASSLQPRGIETQYF.

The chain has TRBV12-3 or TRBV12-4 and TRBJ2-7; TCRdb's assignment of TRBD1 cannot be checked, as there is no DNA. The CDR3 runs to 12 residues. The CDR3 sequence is CASSGDSYEQYF.

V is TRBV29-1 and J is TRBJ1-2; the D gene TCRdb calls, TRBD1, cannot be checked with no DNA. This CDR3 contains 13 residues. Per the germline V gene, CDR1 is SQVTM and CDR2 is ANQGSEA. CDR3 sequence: CSVYSNSPPGYTF.

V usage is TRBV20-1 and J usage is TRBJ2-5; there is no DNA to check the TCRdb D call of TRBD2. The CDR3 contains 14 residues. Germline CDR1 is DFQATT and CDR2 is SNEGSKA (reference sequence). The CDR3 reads CSAVAGGTQETQYF.

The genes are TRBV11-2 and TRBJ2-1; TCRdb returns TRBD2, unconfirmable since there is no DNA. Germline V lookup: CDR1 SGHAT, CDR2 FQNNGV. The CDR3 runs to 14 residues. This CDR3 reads CASSSRRLANEQFF.

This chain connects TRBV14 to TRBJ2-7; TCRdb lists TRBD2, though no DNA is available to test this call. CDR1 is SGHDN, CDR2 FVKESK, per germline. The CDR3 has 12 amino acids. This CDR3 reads CASSHPTGEQYF. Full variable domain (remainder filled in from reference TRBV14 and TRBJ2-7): EAGVTQFPSHSVIEKGQTVTLRCDPISGHDNLYWYRRVMGKEIKFLLHFVKESKQDESGMPNNRFLAERTGGTYSTLKVQPAELEDSGVYFCASSHPTGEQYFGPGTRLTVT.

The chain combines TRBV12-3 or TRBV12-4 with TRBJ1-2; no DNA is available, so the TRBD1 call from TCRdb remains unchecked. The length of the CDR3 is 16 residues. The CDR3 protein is CASSSRTRSGNYGYTF.

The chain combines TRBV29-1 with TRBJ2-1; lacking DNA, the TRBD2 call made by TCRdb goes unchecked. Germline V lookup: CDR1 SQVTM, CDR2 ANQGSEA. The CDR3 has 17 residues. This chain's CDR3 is CSVDGSGGARSYNEQFF.

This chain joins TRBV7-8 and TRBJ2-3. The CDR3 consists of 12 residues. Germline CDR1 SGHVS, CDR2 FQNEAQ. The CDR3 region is CASSVNTDTQYF. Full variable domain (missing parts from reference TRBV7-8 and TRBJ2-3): GAGVSQSPRYKVAKRGQDVALRCDPISGHVSLFWYQQALGQGPEFLTYFQNEAQLDKSGLPSDRFFAERPEGSVSTLKIQRTQQEDSAVYLCASSVNTDTQYFGPGTRLTVL.

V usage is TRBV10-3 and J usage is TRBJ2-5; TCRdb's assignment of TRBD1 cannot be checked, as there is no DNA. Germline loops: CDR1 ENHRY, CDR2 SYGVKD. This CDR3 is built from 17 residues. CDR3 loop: CAISESRGAGRSGTQYF.

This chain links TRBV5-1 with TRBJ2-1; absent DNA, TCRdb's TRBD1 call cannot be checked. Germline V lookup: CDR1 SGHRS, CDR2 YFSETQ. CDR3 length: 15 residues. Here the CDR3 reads CASSWPPAGHNEQFF.

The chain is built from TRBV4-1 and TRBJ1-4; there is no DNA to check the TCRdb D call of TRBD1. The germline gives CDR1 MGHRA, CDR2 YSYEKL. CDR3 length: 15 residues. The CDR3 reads CASSSEWGRNEKLFF.

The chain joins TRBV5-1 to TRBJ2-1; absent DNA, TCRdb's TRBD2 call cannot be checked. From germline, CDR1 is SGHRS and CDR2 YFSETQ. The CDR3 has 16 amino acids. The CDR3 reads CASSLGGTSGENEQFF.

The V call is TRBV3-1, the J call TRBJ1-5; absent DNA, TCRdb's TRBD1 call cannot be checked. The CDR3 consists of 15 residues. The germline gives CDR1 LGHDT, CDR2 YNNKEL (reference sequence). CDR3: CASSQTALGHQPQHF.

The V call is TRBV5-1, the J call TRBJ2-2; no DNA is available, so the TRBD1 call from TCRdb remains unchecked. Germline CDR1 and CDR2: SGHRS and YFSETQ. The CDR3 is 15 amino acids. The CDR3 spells CASSVLGTVTEELFF.

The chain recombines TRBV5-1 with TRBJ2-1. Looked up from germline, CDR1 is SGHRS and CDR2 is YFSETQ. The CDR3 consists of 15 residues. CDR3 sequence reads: CASSLTGNSYNEQFF.

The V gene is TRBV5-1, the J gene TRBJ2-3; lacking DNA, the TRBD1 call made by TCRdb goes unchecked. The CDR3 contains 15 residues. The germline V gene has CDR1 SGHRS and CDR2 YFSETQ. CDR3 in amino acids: CASGPTGTNTDTQYF.

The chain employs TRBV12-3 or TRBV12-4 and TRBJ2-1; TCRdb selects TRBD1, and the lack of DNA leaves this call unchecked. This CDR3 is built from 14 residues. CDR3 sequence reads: CASSPGHRYNEQFF.